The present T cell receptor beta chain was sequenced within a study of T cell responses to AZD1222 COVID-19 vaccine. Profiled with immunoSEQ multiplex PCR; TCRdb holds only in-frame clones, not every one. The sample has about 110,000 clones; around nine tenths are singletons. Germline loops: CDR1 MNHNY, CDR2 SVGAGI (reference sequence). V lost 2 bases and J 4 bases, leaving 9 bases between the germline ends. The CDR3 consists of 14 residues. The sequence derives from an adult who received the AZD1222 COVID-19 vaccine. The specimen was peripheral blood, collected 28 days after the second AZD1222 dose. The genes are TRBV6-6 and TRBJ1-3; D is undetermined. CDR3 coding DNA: TGTGCCAGCAGTTACGGGGAAGGGGGAAACACCATATATTTT. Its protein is CASSYGEGGNTIYF.